The sequence of this T cell receptor (beta chain) was determined in a study of blood T cell repertoires in COVID-19. Across the whole study: COVID-19 samples from acute and convalescent phases originated in the United States, Italy and Spain. T cells, B-cell-depleted T cells, or PBMCs supplied cDNA or gDNA.

This clone was recorded once. The CDR3 length is 12 residues. Trimming pared 1 base from V and 5 bases from J, leaving 3 bases between. Germline CDR1 and CDR2: MDHEN and SYDVKM. Methods used by the authors: Amplification from reference gene primers served as the basis for estimated nucleated cell counts. Profiling relied on immunoSEQ multiplex PCR, and the TCRdb table lists in-frame clones only, not all of them. That table supplies the V and J calls and clone size; D and trimming were determined from the DNA. The data contain approximately 110,000 clones, about three quarters of them singletons. V gene TRBV28 combines with J gene TRBJ2-1; D gene ambiguous. The TCR comes from a man aged 80 or over with acute or convalescent COVID-19. Sequences were obtained from peripheral blood. Here the CDR3 reads CASSLLDNEQFF. The CDR3, as DNA: TGTGCCAGCAGTTTATTAGACAATGAGCAGTTCTTC.